This T cell receptor beta chain was obtained from a study of identical twins. The study, taken as a whole, reports: Out-of-frame TCR alpha sharing observed in monozygotic twins exceeded model estimates.

Template switching added a universal primer site; cDNA carried unique molecular identifiers. TCRdb called the 5' RACE reads again in MiXCR, with one record for every CDR3 protein. The profile shows some 1,700,000 distinct CDR3 sequences, roughly 35% of them singletons. This clonotype was seen a few times. Its target is not known. Sample: cord blood. The clonotype was recovered from a newborn girl in good health.

The CDR3 loop is CASSLGLAGAPTYEQYF. In nucleotides, the CDR3 is TGTGCCAGCAGCTTAGGACTAGCGGGGGCACCCACCTACGAGCAGTACTTC. The chain links TRBV7-6 to TRBJ2-7; TRBD2 agrees at 12 bases. In germline, CDR1 is SGHVS, CDR2 FNYEAQ. This CDR3 is 17 amino acids long. Trimming at V came to 1 base and at J to 2 bases, leaving 6 bases not matched to a gene.